This TCR beta chain originates from a study of CD4 T cells in relation to SARS-CoV-2 and coronaviruses. The V end lost 3 bases, the J end lost 2 bases, and 11 bases lay between the germline ends. From germline, CDR1 is LNHDA and CDR2 SQIVND (reference sequence). The CDR3 runs to 16 residues. Before the COVID-19 pandemic, during about 2010-2018, CD4+ T cells were taken from unexposed donors. TCRdb's table, derived via immunoSEQ multiplex PCR, lists solely in-frame clones and lacks some. The repertoire holds roughly 60,000 clones, with about 94% as singletons. Input material: naive CD4+ T cells from PBMCs. Subset: naive CD4+ T cells isolated by negative enrichment. The chain is built from TRBV19 and TRBJ2-6; D possibly matches TRBD1 or TRBD2 (6 bases each). This TCR came from a human donor in good health. In DNA, the CDR3 is TGTGCCAGTAGTATCATAAGGGGGGCTGGGGCCAACGTCCTGACTTTC. This gives the protein CASSIIRGAGANVLTF.